The 18 T cell receptor beta chains below come from one sample, sequenced in a study of blood T cell repertoires in COVID-19 (dated by TCRdb to 2019 to 2021). Libraries were constructed by the immunoSEQ multiplex PCR assay. TCRdb re-hosts the immuneACCESS table, in-frame sequences only. Its copies lack some clones; in the studies checked, an unresolved V gene accounts for under half of them, and the cause for the rest is not known. The sample includes about 210,000 clones, with roughly 85% observed a single time. The ten largest clones capture approximately 5.1% of the sample. The sample was peripheral blood. The receptors stem from a man in his fifties with COVID-19, enrolled during active disease.

The chain uses TRBV27 and TRBJ2-6; D is unresolved. This CDR3 contains 14 residues. V was cut by 3 bases and J by 0 bases, with 3 bases left in between. Looked up from germline, CDR1 is MNHEY and CDR2 is SMNVEV (reference sequence). CDR3 nucleotide sequence: TGTGCCAGCAGTTTCCTCTCTGGGGCCAACGTCCTGACTTTC. It encodes CASSFLSGANVLTF.

V usage is TRBV11-2 and J usage is TRBJ2-1; a possible D gene is TRBD2 (5 bases). The V gene lost 0 bases and the J gene lost 8 bases, with 14 bases spanning the gap. CDR3 length: 15 amino acids. CDR1 and CDR2 from the germline V gene are SGHAT and FQNNGV. In DNA, the CDR3 is TGTGCCAGCAGCTTAGATTACCGAGGGTTCGATGAGCAGTTCTTC. The encoded protein is CASSLDYRGFDEQFF.

This clone has just a few counts. This chain uses TRBV6-5 with TRBJ1-5, with TRBD1 matching over 8 bases. Germline V lookup: CDR1 MNHEY, CDR2 SVGAGI. CDR3 length: 15 residues. Germline trimming cut 7 bases from V and 2 bases from J; bases unmatched to any gene: 7. For the CDR3, the DNA is TGTGCCAGCACCGCCGACAGGGGAGGCAATCAGCCCCAGCATTTT. It specifies CASTADRGGNQPQHF.

The chain combines TRBV20-1 with TRBJ2-1, with D possibly TRBD2 on 7 matching bases. Germline values: CDR1 DFQATT, CDR2 SNEGSKA (reference sequence). V dropped 7 bases and J dropped 9 bases, with 13 bases sitting between them. This CDR3 is built from 11 residues. The CDR3 DNA follows: TGCAGTGAGGGGGGGCAAGGTGAGCAGTTCTTC. Its protein is CSEGGQGEQFF.

The gene calls are TRBV6-5 and TRBJ2-6, with 7 positions matching TRBD2. Germline V gene data show CDR1 as MNHEY and CDR2 as SVGAGI. The CDR3 has 15 residues. The J segment lost 4 bases and the V segment lost 6 bases, leaving 6 bases of the junction unmatched. The CDR3 loop is CASSGGGSGANVLTF. The CDR3 DNA follows: TGTGCCAGCAGCGGGGGAGGGTCCGGGGCCAACGTCCTGACTTTC.

The V and J genes are TRBV4-1 and TRBJ2-5; TRBD2 aligns across 9 bases. Looked up from germline, CDR1 is MGHRA and CDR2 is YSYEKL. The CDR3 has 16 amino acids. V lost 4 bases to trimming and J lost 5 bases; unmatched junction nucleotides: 11. CDR3 DNA sequence: TGCGCCAGCAGCCCCCAACCTGGCGGGGGGGTGGAGACCCAGTACTTC. Translated: CASSPQPGGGVETQYF.

The V call is TRBV30, the J call TRBJ1-1; D might be TRBD1 (5 bases). The CDR3 has 14 residues. The germline V and J ends were trimmed by 3 bases and 1 base, with 12 bases remaining between them. Germline CDR1 reads GTSNPN; CDR2 reads SVGIG (reference sequence). The CDR3 reads CAWSPGLRNTEAFF. CDR3 DNA sequence: TGTGCCTGGAGCCCGGGACTAAGGAACACTGAAGCTTTCTTT. Variable domain in full (rest from reference TRBV30 and TRBJ1-1): SQTIHQWPATLVQPVGSPLSLECTVEGTSNPNLYWYRQAAGRGLQLLFYSVGIGQISSEVPQNLSASRPQDRQFILSSKKLLLSDSGFYLCAWSPGLRNTEAFFGQGTRLTVV.

This chain links TRBV19 with TRBJ2-3; 8 bases align to TRBD1. Germline assignment: CDR1 LNHDA and CDR2 SQIVND (reference sequence). This CDR3 has 15 residues. V lost 7 bases to trimming and J lost 3 bases; unmatched junction nucleotides: 9. CDR3 protein: CASTTTGGGTDTQYF. The CDR3 coding sequence is TGTGCCAGTACCACCACAGGGGGTGGGACAGATACGCAGTATTTT.

V is TRBV28 and J is TRBJ2-7, with a possible D match to TRBD2 (6 bases). CDR1 MDHEN and CDR2 SYDVKM come from the germline V gene. The ends were cut back, 7 bases at V and 3 bases at J, with 7 bases in the middle. This CDR3 is 11 amino acids long. CDR3 nucleotides: TGTGCCAGCAAGGAGGGCTACGAGCAGTACTTC. This codes for CASKEGYEQYF.

The V call is TRBV27, the J call TRBJ1-3; D perhaps matches TRBD1 (5 bases). The V gene lost 6 bases and the J gene lost 10 bases, with 16 bases spanning the gap. This CDR3 is 13 amino acids long. Germline loops: CDR1 MNHEY, CDR2 SMNVEV (reference sequence). CDR3 DNA: TGTGCCAGCAGCAGTACAGGAGCTAGGACCATATATTTT. Translation gives CASSSTGARTIYF.

The chain has TRBV9 and TRBJ1-5, with a possible D match to TRBD1 (5 bases). Germline values: CDR1 SGDLS, CDR2 YYNGEE. The CDR3 is made up of 15 amino acids. V lost 1 base and J lost 1, with 9 bases in between. CDR3: CASSVSGLSNQPQHF. The CDR3 region has the DNA TGTGCCAGCAGCGTATCGGGACTGAGCAATCAGCCCCAGCATTTT.

This rearrangement joins TRBV28 to TRBJ1-5, with D possibly matching TRBD1 (5 bases). This CDR3 comprises 14 residues. Trimming took off 5 bases at V and 4 bases at J, with 12 bases between the two ends. CDR1 and CDR2 (germline): MDHEN, SYDVKM. Written as DNA, the CDR3 is TGTGCCAGCAGTAGACCCAACAGGAATCAGCCCCAGCATTTT. Translation: CASSRPNRNQPQHF. The full variable domain, completed using reference TRBV28 and TRBJ1-5, is DVKVTQSSRYLVKRTGEKVFLECVQDMDHENMFWYRQDPGLGLRLIYFSYDVKMKEKGDIPEGYSVSREKKERFSLILESASTNQTSMYLCASSRPNRNQPQHFGDGTRLSIL.

The chain has TRBV7-9 and TRBJ2-7; 9 nucleotides match TRBD1. The germline V gene has CDR1 SEHNR and CDR2 FQNEAQ (reference sequence). With 2 bases clipped from V and 0 bases from J, the junction kept 11 bases outside the gene matches. This CDR3 is 18 amino acids long. The CDR3 is CASSLTGQGFRGSYEQYF. The CDR3 coding sequence is TGTGCCAGCAGCTTAACGGGACAGGGATTTCGCGGCTCCTACGAGCAGTACTTC. Full variable domain (remainder filled in from reference TRBV7-9 and TRBJ2-7): DTGVSQNPRHKITKRGQNVTFRCDPISEHNRLYWYRQTLGQGPEFLTYFQNEAQLEKSRLLSDRFSAERPKGSFSTLEIQRTEQGDSAMYLCASSLTGQGFRGSYEQYFGPGTRLTVT.

This chain connects TRBV9 to TRBJ2-1, with 7 bases identical to TRBD2. Germline lookup yields CDR1 SGDLS and CDR2 YYNGEE. J lost 1 base, V lost 4 bases, and 5 bases had no gene match. The CDR3 extends over 15 amino acids. CDR3 sequence (DNA): TGTGCCAGCAGCCCAGCGGGACCTTCCTACAATGAGCAGTTCTTC. Its translation: CASSPAGPSYNEQFF.

The rearrangement uses TRBV11-2 and TRBJ2-7, with 7 bases matching TRBD1. Unmatched junction bases numbered 8, after V lost 6 bases and J lost 3 bases. The CDR3 runs to 14 residues. In germline, CDR1 is SGHAT, CDR2 FQNNGV. This CDR3 reads CASRKPGQNYEQYF. In DNA, the CDR3 is TGTGCCAGCAGGAAACCGGGACAGAACTACGAGCAGTACTTC.

The CDR3 region has the DNA TGTGCCAGCAGCCAAGATTGGGGGGAGACAGATACGCAGTATTTT. Encoded protein: CASSQDWGETDTQYF. The chain links TRBV3-1 (or the pseudogene TRBV3-2) to TRBJ2-3; tentative D call: TRBD2 (6 bases). V lost 0 bases and J lost 3, with 10 bases in between. Germline V gene lookup returns CDR1 LGHDT and CDR2 YNNKEL (reference sequence). This CDR3 is 15 amino acids long.

The chain uses TRBV4-2 and TRBJ2-5; 11 nucleotides line up with TRBD1. This CDR3 spans 17 amino acids. Trimming cost V 0 bases and J 2 bases; bases outside gene matches: 5. Germline CDR1 and CDR2: LGHNA and YNFKEQ. The CDR3 DNA reads as TGTGCCAGCAGCCAAGATCTGAGGGACAGGGGGCAAGAGACCCAGTACTTC. This sequence encodes CASSQDLRDRGQETQYF.

The rearrangement uses TRBV19 and TRBJ1-5; 8 bases agree with TRBD1. V shed 7 bases and J 6 bases; nucleotides not matched to a gene: 8. The germline V gene encodes CDR1 LNHDA and CDR2 SQIVND (reference sequence). The CDR3 covers 14 residues. CDR3 protein: CASTGGVSAQPQHF. Written as DNA, the CDR3 is TGTGCCAGTACAGGGGGCGTTTCTGCTCAGCCCCAGCATTTT.